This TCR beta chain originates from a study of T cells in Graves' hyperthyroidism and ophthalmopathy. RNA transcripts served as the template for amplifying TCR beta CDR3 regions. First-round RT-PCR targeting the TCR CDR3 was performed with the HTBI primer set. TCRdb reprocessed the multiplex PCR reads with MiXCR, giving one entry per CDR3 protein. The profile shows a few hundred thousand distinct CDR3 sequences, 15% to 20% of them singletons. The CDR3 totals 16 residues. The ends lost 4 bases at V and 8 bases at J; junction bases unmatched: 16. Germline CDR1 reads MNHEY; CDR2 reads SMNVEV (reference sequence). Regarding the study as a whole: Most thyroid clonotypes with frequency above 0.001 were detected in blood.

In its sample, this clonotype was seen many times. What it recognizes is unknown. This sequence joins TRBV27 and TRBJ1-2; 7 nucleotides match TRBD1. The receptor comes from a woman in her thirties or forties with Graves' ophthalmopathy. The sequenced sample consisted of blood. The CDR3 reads CASSSSRTGGAEGYTF. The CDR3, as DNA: TGTGCCAGCAGTTCTTCTAGGACAGGAGGGGCGGAAGGCTACACCTTC.